Presented here are 28 T cell receptor beta chains from one specimen sequenced in a study of blood T cell repertoires in COVID-19. Some clones are missing from TCRdb's copy, which holds only in-frame ones; the method was immunoSEQ multiplex PCR. The sample has more than 110,000 clones, about 89% seen once; the top ten hold about 2.9%. The sequenced sample consisted of peripheral blood. Receptors were obtained from a man in his fifties or sixties with active or convalescent COVID-19.

Only a few counts were recorded for this clone. The chain carries TRBV7-2 and TRBJ1-6, with D possibly matching TRBD1 (5 bases). Germline V lookup: CDR1 SGHTA, CDR2 FQGNSA. This CDR3 is built from 13 residues. Deletions cut 4 bases from V and 11 bases from J, with 12 bases between. The CDR3, as DNA: TGTGCCAGCAGCTCCCTTTGGGGGGCACCCCTCCACTTT. Amino acid sequence: CASSSLWGAPLHF. Combining the CDR3 with reference TRBV7-2 and TRBJ1-6 gives the whole variable domain GAGVSQSPSNKVTEKGKDVELRCDPISGHTALYWYRQSLGQGLEFLIYFQGNSAPDKSGLPSDRFSAERTGGSVSTLTIQRTQQEDSAVYLCASSSLWGAPLHFGNGTRLTVT.

The J gene is TRBJ1-2, the V gene TRBV19; 9 bases fit TRBD1. With V trimmed by 8 bases and J by 4 bases, 5 bases remained unmatched. This CDR3 is built from 13 residues. The V gene's germline CDR1 is LNHDA and CDR2 SQIVND (reference sequence). CDR3: CASRDRVFYGYTF. CDR3 sequence (DNA): TGTGCCAGTCGGGACAGGGTCTTCTATGGCTACACCTTC.

This chain's CDR3 is CASSYSRQGNYEQYF. In DNA form, the CDR3 reads TGTGCCAGCAGTTACTCGAGGCAGGGTAACTACGAGCAGTACTTC. This sequence joins TRBV6-5 and TRBJ2-7, with D possibly being TRBD1 (5 bases). Germline V gene lookup returns CDR1 MNHEY and CDR2 SVGAGI. CDR3 size: 15 residues. Trimming removed 0 bases from V and 3 bases from J, with 12 bases in between.

The chain recombines TRBV5-1 with TRBJ2-7; TRBD1 matches 10 bases. The CDR3 consists of 14 residues. Germline V gives CDR1 SGHRS, CDR2 YFSETQ. The ends lost 5 bases at V and 4 bases at J; junction bases unmatched: 6. CDR3 protein: CASSAGTGVYEQYF. CDR3 nucleotide sequence: TGCGCCAGCAGTGCCGGGACAGGGGTGTACGAGCAGTACTTC. The full variable domain, its missing parts supplied by reference TRBV5-1 and TRBJ2-7, is KAGVTQTPRYLIKTRGQQVTLSCSPISGHRSVSWYQQTPGQGLQFLFEYFSETQRNKGNFPGRFSGRQFSNSRSEMNVSTLELGDSALYLCASSAGTGVYEQYFGPGTRLTVT.

The rearrangement joins TRBV9 to TRBJ2-7; no firm D call. CDR1 SGDLS and CDR2 YYNGEE come from the germline V gene. The CDR3 has 13 amino acids. V was shortened by 3 bases and J by 6 bases, with 13 bases between the two germline ends. The CDR3, as DNA: TGTGCCAGCAGCGGACGGAGCGTCGGCGAGCAGTACTTC. Translating it yields CASSGRSVGEQYF.

The chain links TRBV19 to TRBJ1-1; TRBD1 might be the D (6 bases). CDR1 LNHDA and CDR2 SQIVND come from the germline V gene (reference sequence). This CDR3 is built from 15 residues. V was cut by 3 bases and J by 6 bases, with 17 bases left in between. CDR3 amino acids: CASSIARLRTAEAFF. For the CDR3, the DNA is TGTGCCAGTAGTATCGCACGACTCCGGACAGCTGAAGCTTTCTTT. Looking up the rest from reference TRBV19 and TRBJ1-1 gives the full variable domain: DGGITQSPKYLFRKEGQNVTLSCEQNLNHDAMYWYRQDPGQGLRLIYYSQIVNDFQKGDIAEGYSVSREKKESFPLTVTSAQKNPTAFYLCASSIARLRTAEAFFGQGTRLTVV.

DNA of the CDR3: TGTGCCAGCACGCTCACAGGATTTAATTCACCCCTCCACTTT. Amino acid sequence: CASTLTGFNSPLHF. The chain links TRBV2 to TRBJ1-6, with D maybe TRBD1 (5 bases). This CDR3 is built from 14 residues. Germline-derived CDR1 and CDR2 are SNHLY and FYNNEI. Trimming left V 7 bases short and J 6 bases short, with 13 bases between.

The V gene is TRBV19, the J gene TRBJ2-1, with 9 positions matching TRBD2. The CDR3 length is 14 residues. CDR1 is LNHDA and CDR2 is SQIVND in the germline V gene (reference sequence). Trimming took 4 bases from V and 5 from J; bases not matched to a gene: 3. This CDR3 reads CASSSGGENNEQFF. CDR3 DNA sequence: TGTGCCAGTAGTAGCGGGGGGGAAAACAATGAGCAGTTCTTC.

The chain employs TRBV15 and TRBJ1-5, with D unclear. Germline CDR1 LNHNV, CDR2 YYDKDF (reference sequence). V was shortened by 5 bases and J by 2 bases, with 19 bases between the two germline ends. The CDR3 totals 17 residues. CDR3 in amino acids: CATSARSGSVRNQPQHF. The CDR3, as DNA: TGTGCCACCAGCGCACGAAGCGGGTCGGTTCGCAATCAGCCCCAGCATTTT.

This sequence joins TRBV24-1 and TRBJ2-1; 10 positions agree with TRBD2. This CDR3 contains 17 residues. Germline lookup yields CDR1 KGHDR and CDR2 SFDVKD. Germline trimming cut 4 bases from V and 5 bases from J; bases unmatched to any gene: 10. CDR3 in DNA: TGTGCCACCAGTGACCCCAGCGGGGGGGGCGGGGACAATGAGCAGTTCTTC. This encodes CATSDPSGGGGDNEQFF.

This chain joins TRBV28 and TRBJ1-3; the match to TRBD1 covers 9 bases. Per the germline V gene, CDR1 is MDHEN and CDR2 is SYDVKM. The CDR3 spans 17 residues. Losses at the gene ends were 4 bases for V and 4 bases for J; bases not matched to a gene: 11. CDR3 sequence: CASSSDRGNVGGNTIYF. CDR3 in DNA: TGTGCCAGCAGTTCGGACAGGGGCAATGTAGGCGGAAACACCATATATTTT. Combining the CDR3 with reference TRBV28 and TRBJ1-3 gives the whole variable domain DVKVTQSSRYLVKRTGEKVFLECVQDMDHENMFWYRQDPGLGLRLIYFSYDVKMKEKGDIPEGYSVSREKKERFSLILESASTNQTSMYLCASSSDRGNVGGNTIYFGEGSWLTVV.

The V call is TRBV25-1, the J call TRBJ2-7; possible D gene TRBD1, 6 bases. In germline, CDR1 is MGHDK, CDR2 SYGVNS. The CDR3 runs to 15 residues. Trimming took 4 bases from V and 5 from J, leaving 18 bases between them. CDR3: CASSGDRDNVHEQYF. The CDR3 coding sequence is TGTGCCAGCAGTGGGGACCGGGACAATGTCCACGAGCAGTACTTC.

This clone has a single count. V and J are TRBV2 and TRBJ1-6, with TRBD1 matching over 7 bases. Trimming at V came to 6 bases and at J to 7 bases, leaving 9 bases not matched to a gene. CDR3 length: 15 amino acids. Germline V gene sequence: CDR1 SNHLY, CDR2 FYNNEI. CDR3 loop: CASRVLTGVNSPLHF. In nucleotides, the CDR3 is TGTGCCAGCAGAGTCCTTACAGGGGTCAATTCACCCCTCCACTTT.

The chain carries TRBV5-8 and TRBJ2-3; 8 positions agree with TRBD2. J lost 3 bases, V lost 7 bases, and 13 bases had no gene match. The CDR3 is made up of 16 amino acids. CDR1 is SGHTS, CDR2 YDEGEE, per germline. CDR3 protein: CASLRSGTLFTDTQYF. The CDR3 coding sequence is TGTGCCAGCCTCCGTAGCGGGACCCTATTTACAGATACGCAGTATTTT.

The chain carries TRBV6-5 and TRBJ1-2, with TRBD1 as a possible D gene (6 bases). This CDR3 has 14 residues. V gave up 0 bases and J gave up 8 bases, with 13 bases separating them. CDR1 is MNHEY and CDR2 is SVGAGI in the germline V gene. DNA for the CDR3: TGTGCCAGCAGTTACTCCCGAACAGGGAAAGGCTACACCTTC. Translated: CASSYSRTGKGYTF.

The V and J genes are TRBV9 and TRBJ1-5; D remains ambiguous. V lost 0 bases and J lost 4, with 5 bases in between. The CDR3 sequence is 13 residues long. Per the germline V gene, CDR1 is SGDLS and CDR2 is YYNGEE. The CDR3 nucleotides are TGTGCCAGCAGCGTAGGTTCGAATCAGCCCCAGCATTTT. Its translation is CASSVGSNQPQHF.

The chain is built from TRBV13 and TRBJ2-5; D is possibly TRBD2 (6 bases). Trimming left V 0 bases short and J 0 bases short, with 11 bases between. The CDR3 has 16 amino acids. The V gene's germline CDR1 is PRHDT and CDR2 FYEKMQ (reference sequence). The CDR3 is CASSLGGGAYQETQYF. Written as DNA, the CDR3 is TGTGCCAGCAGCTTAGGGGGCGGGGCGTACCAAGAGACCCAGTACTTC.

The chain combines TRBV6-5 with TRBJ2-7; TRBD1 matches 11 bases. The germline V gene encodes CDR1 MNHEY and CDR2 SVGAGI. The CDR3 is made up of 13 amino acids. V dropped 8 bases and J dropped 6; count of bases not matched to a gene: 6. The CDR3 DNA follows: TGTGCCAGCGACCCGGGACAGGGGGGCGAGCAGTACTTC. Its protein is CASDPGQGGEQYF.

CDR3: CSVVEGTETQYF. Written as DNA, the CDR3 is TGCAGCGTTGTGGAGGGTACTGAGACCCAGTACTTC. The chain is built from TRBV29-1 and TRBJ2-5, with D perhaps TRBD2 (6 bases). Trimming pared 4 bases from V and 5 bases from J, leaving 11 bases between. The V gene's germline CDR1 is SQVTM and CDR2 ANQGSEA. The CDR3 has 12 amino acids.

The chain carries TRBV28 and TRBJ1-1, with D possibly TRBD1 on 5 matching bases. Per germline, CDR1 MDHEN and CDR2 SYDVKM. Trimming left V 6 bases short and J 8 bases short, with 25 bases between. The CDR3 is 16 amino acids. Here the CDR3 DNA reads TGTGCCAGCAGCTCGGACCTCCTGGTGCGGAACAGGGAAGCTTTCTTT. Protein sequence: CASSSDLLVRNREAFF.

The chain recombines TRBV6-1 with TRBJ1-6; TRBD1 is a possible D gene (5 bases). CDR1 and CDR2 from the germline V gene are MNHNS and SASEGT. The ends were cut back, 0 bases at V and 9 bases at J, with 18 bases in the middle. The CDR3 runs 17 residues. CDR3 amino acids: CASSEAIDRIGSSPLHF. CDR3 sequence (DNA): TGTGCCAGCAGTGAAGCGATCGACAGAATCGGGAGTTCACCCCTCCACTTT.

The rearrangement joins TRBV20-1 to TRBJ1-2; 11 bases map to TRBD1. The CDR3 is 14 residues long. Germline CDR1 is DFQATT and CDR2 is SNEGSKA (reference sequence). V lost 3 bases, J lost 6 bases, and 6 bases stayed unmatched. The CDR3 here is CSASLPGQGDGYTF. The CDR3 region has the DNA TGCAGTGCTAGTTTACCGGGACAGGGGGATGGCTACACCTTC.

The rearrangement joins TRBV7-3 to TRBJ2-1; TRBD2 agrees at 7 bases. The CDR3 consists of 15 residues. Unmatched junction bases numbered 3, after V lost 0 bases and J lost 4 bases. Germline CDR1 SGHTA, CDR2 FQGTGA. This chain's CDR3 is CASSLTRGEYNEQFF. The CDR3 nucleotides read TGTGCCAGCAGCTTAACCCGGGGGGAATACAATGAGCAGTTCTTC. Filled out from reference TRBV7-3 and TRBJ2-1, the complete variable domain reads GAGVSQTPSNKVTEKGKYVELRCDPISGHTALYWYRQSLGQGPEFLIYFQGTGAADDSGLPNDRFFAVRPEGSVSTLKIQRTERGDSAVYLCASSLTRGEYNEQFFGPGTRLTVL.

V gene TRBV7-9 combines with J gene TRBJ2-5; TRBD1 might be the D (6 bases). The CDR3 totals 11 residues. The germline V and J ends were trimmed by 5 bases and 5 bases, with 6 bases remaining between them. CDR1 and CDR2 from the germline V gene are SEHNR and FQNEAQ (reference sequence). The CDR3 bases are TGTGCCAGCAGCGGACAGGAGACCCAGTACTTC. Translating gives CASSGQETQYF.

This sequence joins TRBV28 and TRBJ1-3, with D perhaps matching TRBD1 (6 bases). Trimming stripped 4 bases from V and 0 bases from J, with 10 bases between. Germline lookup yields CDR1 MDHEN and CDR2 SYDVKM. This CDR3 is 15 amino acids long. In nucleotides, the CDR3 is TGTGCCAGCAGTTCTCAGGGGAGCTCTGGAAACACCATATATTTT. Its translation: CASSSQGSSGNTIYF.

The chain uses TRBV6-2 or TRBV6-3 and TRBJ2-5, with a weak D call TRBD2 (7 bases). Germline CDR1 MNHEY, CDR2 SVGEGT. Deletions cut 2 bases from V and 2 bases from J, with 15 bases between. The CDR3 length is 16 residues. The CDR3 sequence: CASSYEGGVRQETQYF. Here the CDR3 DNA reads TGTGCCAGCAGTTACGAGGGGGGGGTACGACAAGAGACCCAGTACTTC.

The rearrangement joins TRBV3-1 (or the pseudogene TRBV3-2) to TRBJ1-2; 8 bases line up with TRBD1. Germline V lookup: CDR1 LGHDT, CDR2 YNNKEL (reference sequence). There are 14 residues in the CDR3. V shed 1 base and J 6 bases; nucleotides not matched to a gene: 4. CDR3 protein: CASSQGDRGDGYTF. In DNA form, the CDR3 reads TGTGCCAGCAGCCAAGGAGACAGGGGCGATGGCTACACCTTC.

In this sample, this clone turned up once. The genes are TRBV4-3 and TRBJ1-2, with unresolved D. The CDR3 is made up of 13 amino acids. CDR1 and CDR2 from the germline V gene are LGHNA and YSLEER. The V end was cut by 0 bases, the J end by 10 bases, with 12 bases between. The DNA for the CDR3 is TGCGCCAGCAGCCAAGAATTAACCACTTCCTACACCTTC. Its translation is CASSQELTTSYTF.